The clone carrying this T cell receptor beta chain was observed many times. TCRdb re-derived calls from the 5' RACE reads in MiXCR, one entry per CDR3 protein. The table lists more than 30,000 distinct CDR3 sequences, approximately 5.2% of them singletons, with approximately 25% in the top ten. This record comes from a study of spatial heterogeneity in lung cancer. Time point noted: sample taken at primary tumor resection. V was pared by 6 bases and J by 2 bases, with 8 bases between. This CDR3 comprises 14 residues. Per the germline V gene, CDR1 is LNHNV and CDR2 is YYDKDF (reference sequence). The receptor was isolated from a female donor with early-stage non-small cell lung cancer. Sequencing was performed on PBMCs, taken at surgery. The V call is TRBV15, the J call TRBJ2-6; D remains unclear. The CDR3 here is CATSAGPGANVLTF. The CDR3 nucleotides are TGTGCCACCAGTGCCGGTCCTGGGGCCAACGTCCTGACTTTC.